Described below is a single TCR beta chain sequence and its context. This sample was taken from a study of blood T cell repertoires in COVID-19. Overall study context: COVID-19 samples collected from the United States, Italy and Spain covered acute and convalescent phases. In each case, the material was cDNA or gDNA derived from T cells, B-cell-depleted T cells, or PBMCs.

Source study methods: Amplification of reference gene primers provided the estimated nucleated cell counts. Sequencing was performed with immunoSEQ multiplex PCR; in TCRdb, only in-frame clones are kept and a portion is missing. D and trimming come from the DNA, and the V and J calls and clone size come from that table. Of 150,000 or so clones listed, around 81% are singletons. V was shortened by 3 bases and J by 2 bases, with 13 bases between the two germline ends. The V gene's germline CDR1 is KGHSH and CDR2 LQKENI. There are 15 residues in the CDR3. The source of this sequence is a woman aged 60 to 75 with acute or convalescent COVID-19. The gene calls are TRBV18 and TRBJ1-2, with D possibly matching TRBD1 (6 bases). Specimen: peripheral blood. CDR3 nucleotides: TGTGCCAGCTCACCTCTGTGGGGGCCGAACTATGGCTACACCTTC. Translation gives CASSPLWGPNYGYTF.